A single sample gave rise to the 24 T cell receptor beta chains below, sequenced in a study of blood T cells in healthy people across ages. Using a J-beta primer mix together with a sample-barcoded 5' primer, a second PCR was run for roughly 6 to 12 cycles. TCRdb passed the 5' RACE reads through MiXCR, listing each CDR3 protein once. Here the sample spans hundreds of thousands of distinct CDR3 sequences, 22% being singletons. The material sequenced was blood. The receptors here all came from a man between 65 and 80 years old in good health.

This chain links TRBV6-1 with TRBJ2-7; D perhaps matches TRBD1 (5 bases). The V and J ends lost 1 base and 2 bases respectively, with 12 bases between them. The length of the CDR3 is 15 residues. Germline-derived CDR1 and CDR2 are MNHNS and SASEGT. The CDR3 DNA reads TGTGCCAGCAGTGAAGAAAGGGGCGGCCCCTACGAGCAGTACTTC. Protein sequence: CASSEERGGPYEQYF.

This chain joins TRBV6-5 and TRBJ1-3, with a weak D call TRBD1 (6 bases). The germline V and J ends were trimmed by 6 bases and 3 bases, with 15 bases remaining between them. This CDR3 is 15 amino acids long. Germline CDR1 reads MNHEY; CDR2 reads SVGAGI. The CDR3 loop reads CASSPPRGRGNTIYF. CDR3 nucleotides: TGTGCCAGCAGCCCTCCGCGGGGGCGTGGAAACACCATATATTTT.

In its sample, this clonotype was seen a few times. The gene calls are TRBV18 and TRBJ2-3; 14 bases line up with TRBD2. CDR3 size: 17 residues. Per the germline V gene, CDR1 is KGHSH and CDR2 is LQKENI. Trimming removed 1 base from V and 5 bases from J; junction bases left unmatched: 5. The CDR3 bases are TGTGCCAGCTCACCACTGGGACTAGCGGGAGTCTTAGATACGCAGTATTTT. It encodes CASSPLGLAGVLDTQYF. The whole variable domain, remainder taken from reference TRBV18 and TRBJ2-3, is NAGVMQNPRHLVRRRGQEARLRCSPMKGHSHVYWYRQLPEEGLKFMVYLQKENIIDESGMPKERFSAEFPKEGPSILRIQQVVRGDSAAYFCASSPLGLAGVLDTQYFGPGTRLTVL.

This clonotype showed up just a few times. The chain has TRBV12-3 or TRBV12-4 and TRBJ1-1; D gene uncertain. Trimming cost V 7 bases and J 1 base, with 16 bases left between them. This CDR3 is built from 15 residues. For the CDR3, the DNA is TGTGCCAGCACCCCTAGCGGCGGTAAGAACACTGAAGCTTTCTTT. Translating gives CASTPSGGKNTEAFF.

The genes are TRBV18 and TRBJ2-4; possibly TRBD1 for D (5 bases). The CDR3 has 15 residues. Trimming took 1 base from V and 1 from J, leaving 8 bases between them. Germline V gives CDR1 KGHSH, CDR2 LQKENI. The DNA of the CDR3 is TGTGCCAGCTCACCACAGGGGTTTGCCAAAAACATTCAGTACTTC. This translates into CASSPQGFAKNIQYF.

This clonotype was detected a few times. V and J are TRBV11-2 and TRBJ2-5; D perhaps matches TRBD1 (7 bases). The CDR3 covers 15 residues. Trimming cost V 5 bases and J 5 bases, with 18 bases left between them. Germline lookup yields CDR1 SGHAT and CDR2 FQNNGV. The DNA of the CDR3 is TGTGCCAGCAGCCCCGACAGGGAGGCATGGGAGACCCAGTACTTC. It yields the protein CASSPDREAWETQYF.

This clonotype was counted many times. The V gene is TRBV2, the J gene TRBJ2-3, with 9 bases aligning to TRBD1. The CDR3 consists of 15 residues. Germline CDR1 and CDR2: SNHLY and FYNNEI. The trim removed 5 bases at V and 1 base at J, leaving 4 bases unmatched. The CDR3 sequence: CASSLQGAGTDTQYF. The CDR3 DNA sequence: TGTGCCAGCAGTCTACAGGGGGCTGGCACAGATACGCAGTATTTT. Full variable domain (remainder filled in from reference TRBV2 and TRBJ2-3): EPEVTQTPSHQVTQMGQEVILRCVPISNHLYFYWYRQILGQKVEFLVSFYNNEISEKSEIFDDQFSVERPDGSNFTLKIRSTKLEDSAMYFCASSLQGAGTDTQYFGPGTRLTVL.

This clonotype was counted between two and nine times. The gene calls are TRBV29-1 and TRBJ2-3, with D perhaps TRBD1 (6 bases). Germline V CDR1 and CDR2: SQVTM, ANQGSEA. Trimming stripped 3 bases from V and 0 bases from J, with 13 bases between. The CDR3 loop spans 15 amino acids. Here the CDR3 DNA reads TGCAGCGTTGATCGTGGAACAGGGAGCACAGATACGCAGTATTTT. Protein product: CSVDRGTGSTDTQYF.

This clonotype was detected a few times. The chain combines TRBV12-3 or TRBV12-4 with TRBJ1-5, with no clear D. V was shortened by 1 base and J by 1 base, with 8 bases between the two germline ends. The CDR3 totals 15 residues. Here the CDR3 DNA reads TGTGCCAGCAGTTTAGAGCTGGGGAGCAATCAGCCCCAGCATTTT. Its protein is CASSLELGSNQPQHF.

Concerning this clonotype itself: A read error may produce the germline difference seen at one junction end. The chain has TRBV20-1 and TRBJ2-5, with D maybe TRBD2 (6 bases). This CDR3 contains 16 residues. Germline lookup yields CDR1 DFQATT and CDR2 SNEGSKA (reference sequence). This chain's CDR3 is CSAGDLATGGWETQYF. For the CDR3, the DNA is TGCAGTGCTGGAGATTTGGCTACCGGGGGATGGGAGACCCAGTACTTC.

This clonotype was observed a few times. The V gene is TRBV28, the J gene TRBJ2-7; 10 bases fit TRBD2. CDR1 and CDR2 from the germline V gene are MDHEN and SYDVKM. The CDR3 is made up of 15 amino acids. V lost 4 bases, J lost 1 base, and 4 bases stayed unmatched. CDR3 sequence (DNA): TGTGCCAGCAGTTCTACTAGCGGGGCTTCCTACGAGCAGTACTTC. This gives the protein CASSSTSGASYEQYF.

The V gene is TRBV7-6, the J gene TRBJ1-2; 8 positions match TRBD1. Germline CDR1 SGHVS, CDR2 FNYEAQ. The CDR3 is made up of 14 amino acids. V was clipped by 1 base and J by 8 bases; unmatched bases: 6. DNA for the CDR3: TGTGCCAGCAGCTTAGGGACAGGGCAAAGCGGCTACACCTTC. Its translation is CASSLGTGQSGYTF.

This clonotype was detected only a few times. This rearrangement joins TRBV2 to TRBJ1-2; D is unclear. V was trimmed by 7 bases and J by 5 bases, leaving 14 bases between them. The germline V gene has CDR1 SNHLY and CDR2 FYNNEI. The CDR3 is 13 amino acids. In DNA form, the CDR3 reads TGTGCCAGCACCCAGGCCCAACCGTATGGCTACACCTTC. It specifies CASTQAQPYGYTF.

V is TRBV10-3 and J is TRBJ1-5; D might be TRBD1 (6 bases). CDR1 is ENHRY and CDR2 is SYGVKD in the germline V gene. There are 17 residues in the CDR3. V was shortened by 2 bases and J by 6 bases, with 20 bases between the two germline ends. CDR3 protein: CAISEPGALIGGQPQHF. The CDR3 bases are TGTGCCATCAGTGAGCCAGGGGCCTTAATAGGGGGTCAGCCCCAGCATTTT.

The chain uses TRBV24-1 and TRBJ2-1; possibly TRBD2 for D (7 bases). This CDR3 spans 14 amino acids. Germline V gene sequence: CDR1 KGHDR, CDR2 SFDVKD. V lost 9 bases and J lost 7, with 18 bases in between. As DNA, the CDR3 is TGTGCCACCGCTATCGGGGGGCAGGTTAATGAGCAGTTCTTC. It is translated as CATAIGGQVNEQFF.

This clonotype has only a few counts. The chain employs TRBV9 and TRBJ2-5, with a possible D match to TRBD1 (5 bases). Trimming left V 2 bases short and J 5 bases short, with 25 bases between. The CDR3 sequence is 18 residues long. The germline gives CDR1 SGDLS, CDR2 YYNGEE. The CDR3, as DNA: TGTGCCAGCAGCGTTTCGGCCCAGGGTGTGACCGTAGGGGAGACCCAGTACTTC. This translates into CASSVSAQGVTVGETQYF.

This clonotype was seen more than once but under ten times. The CDR3 protein is CASSVGGDIQYF. The CDR3, as DNA: TGCGCCAGCAGCGTTGGGGGGGACATTCAGTACTTC. V is TRBV5-1 and J is TRBJ2-4; 7 positions match TRBD2. The germline V gene has CDR1 SGHRS and CDR2 YFSETQ. This CDR3 spans 12 amino acids. With V trimmed by 4 bases and J by 8 bases, 3 bases remained unmatched.

This clonotype occurred a few times. The chain joins TRBV7-9 to TRBJ2-7; possibly TRBD2 for D (6 bases). The CDR3 consists of 15 residues. CDR1 and CDR2 from the germline V gene are SEHNR and FQNEAQ (reference sequence). V was clipped by 5 bases and J by 7 bases, with 21 bases between them. CDR3 sequence (DNA): TGTGCCAGCAGCCTAGGCGGGACGGACTCTTGGGAGCAGTACTTC. Translated, it gives CASSLGGTDSWEQYF.

This clonotype was seen a handful of times. The chain joins TRBV12-3 or TRBV12-4 to TRBJ2-1; 8 bases agree with TRBD2. The CDR3 contains 19 residues. V lost 1 base, J lost 2 bases, and 13 bases stayed unmatched. The CDR3 sequence: CASSLVWQSAGAAYNEQFF. The CDR3 DNA sequence: TGTGCCAGCAGTTTAGTCTGGCAGTCAGCGGGAGCTGCCTACAATGAGCAGTTCTTC.

The rearrangement joins TRBV5-1 to TRBJ1-2, with TRBD1 matching over 7 bases. CDR1 is SGHRS and CDR2 is YFSETQ in the germline V gene. The length of the CDR3 is 17 residues. Trimming cost V 1 base and J 2 bases; bases outside gene matches: 11. The CDR3 DNA follows: TGCGCCAGCAGCTTGAAACTACCGGGACAGCGAAACTATGGCTACACCTTC. Residues: CASSLKLPGQRNYGYTF.

The gene calls are TRBV5-4 and TRBJ2-3; D not certain. The DNA end is a closer match to TRBJ1-5, so the J assignment may be wrong. This CDR3 has 13 amino acids. CDR1 is SGHNT, CDR2 YYREEE, per germline (reference sequence). The CDR3 DNA sequence: TGTGCCAGCAGCTTGGCGGGGTCAGATACGCAGCATTTT. Protein: CASSLAGSDTQHF.

In its sample, this clonotype was seen a few times. The genes are TRBV4-3 and TRBJ2-1, with D perhaps being TRBD1 or TRBD2 (5 bases each). Between the trimmed V and J ends, which lost 1 base and 7 bases, there was a span of 17 bases. CDR1 and CDR2 from the germline V gene are LGHNA and YSLEER. This CDR3 is 16 amino acids long. The CDR3 bases are TGCGCCAGCAGCCAAGCTCGTTTAGGGACCGATAATGAGCAGTTCTTC. It translates to CASSQARLGTDNEQFF.

There are a few counts of this clonotype. The chain couples TRBV7-2 to TRBJ2-4; D is perhaps TRBD1 (6 bases). Germline V gene lookup returns CDR1 SGHTA and CDR2 FQGNSA. The CDR3 contains 14 residues. V gave up 5 bases and J gave up 6 bases, with 14 bases separating them. For the CDR3, the DNA is TGTGCCAGCAGCCAACAGGGCAGGGGAAACATTCAGTACTTC. This sequence encodes CASSQQGRGNIQYF.

This clonotype was seen a few times. J is TRBJ1-4 and V is TRBV15; maybe TRBD1 (5 bases). Trimming pared 2 bases from V and 5 bases from J, leaving 15 bases between. This CDR3 is built from 16 residues. The germline CDR1 and CDR2 sequences are LNHNV and YYDKDF (reference sequence). CDR3 protein: CATSRPRDRENEKLFF. DNA for the CDR3: TGTGCCACCAGCAGACCCCGGGACCGCGAAAATGAAAAACTGTTTTTT.